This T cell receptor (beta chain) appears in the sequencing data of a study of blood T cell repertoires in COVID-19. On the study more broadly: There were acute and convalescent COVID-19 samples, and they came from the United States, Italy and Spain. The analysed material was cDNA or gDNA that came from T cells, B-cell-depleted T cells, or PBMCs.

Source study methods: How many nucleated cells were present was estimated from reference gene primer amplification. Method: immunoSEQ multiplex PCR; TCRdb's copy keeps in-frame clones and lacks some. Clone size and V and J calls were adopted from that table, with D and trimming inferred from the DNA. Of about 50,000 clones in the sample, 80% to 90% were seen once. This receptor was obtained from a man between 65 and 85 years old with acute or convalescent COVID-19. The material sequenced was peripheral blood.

The CDR3 protein is CASSQARGDYRVLFF. The CDR3 DNA follows: TGCGCCAGCAGCCAGGCTCGGGGGGACTACAGGGTACTCTTCTTC. The genes are TRBV4-1 and TRBJ2-1; D might be TRBD2 (7 bases). The V gene's germline CDR1 is MGHRA and CDR2 YSYEKL. Trimming removed 3 bases at V and 16 bases at J, with 25 bases between. The CDR3 contains 15 residues.